Below, 26 T cell receptor beta chains from the same sample are listed, as sequenced in a study of persistence of HIV-infected CD4 T cells. Lysates of CMV-infected fibroblasts at 8 to 10 ug/mL stimulated these cells. Memory cells lacking CD40L and CD69 with high CD45RO were sorted. The immunoSEQ assay was version 4, run in survey mode. Using immunoSEQ multiplex PCR, the repertoire was profiled, and TCRdb retains in-frame clones only, with some absent. Here the sample spans about 50,000 clones, about 80% being singletons. Their recognized antigens are unknown. Here the sequenced sample was CD4+ T cells sorted from PBMCs after roughly 18-hour stimulation, taken from a patient who received antiretroviral therapy. These receptors came from an adult man with HIV who was CMV-seropositive.

This rearrangement joins TRBV19 to TRBJ2-5; tentatively, D is TRBD2 (5 bases). This CDR3 contains 15 residues. V lost 6 bases, J lost 4 bases, and 18 bases lay in between. In germline, CDR1 is LNHDA, CDR2 SQIVND (reference sequence). The CDR3 region is CASSDRGRGRETQYF. The CDR3 DNA reads as TGTGCCAGTAGCGACCGGGGTAGAGGACGAGAGACCCAGTACTTC.

This chain links TRBV3-1 (or the pseudogene TRBV3-2) with TRBJ2-4; weak D call: TRBD2 (5 bases). V was shortened by 3 bases and J by 2 bases, with 11 bases between the two germline ends. The CDR3 totals 15 residues. CDR1 and CDR2 from the germline V gene are LGHDT and YNNKEL (reference sequence). The DNA of the CDR3 is TGTGCCAGCAGCCAGTCTAGCTACTCCAAAAACATTCAGTACTTC. Translation: CASSQSSYSKNIQYF.

As regards this clone: One end of the junction fails to match germline, which may point to a read error. V gene TRBV7-8 combines with J gene TRBJ1-1, with 8 bases fitting TRBD1. CDR1 is SGHVS, CDR2 FQNEAQ, per germline. This CDR3 spans 14 amino acids. As DNA, the CDR3 is TGTGCCAGCACCCTGGACAGGGTGAAAACTGAAGCTTTCTTT. Translating it yields CASTLDRVKTEAFF.

In its sample, this clone was seen once. V is TRBV6-5 and J is TRBJ1-2; D not certain. This CDR3 region has 15 residues. Germline values: CDR1 MNHEY, CDR2 SVGAGI. V lost 6 bases and J lost 3, with 17 bases in between. The CDR3 DNA reads TGTGCCAGCAGCCGAACTCTCAACGGGTACTATGGCTACACCTTC. Its translation: CASSRTLNGYYGYTF.

The chain uses TRBV6-4 and TRBJ2-7, with 8 bases matching TRBD1. Germline V lookup: CDR1 MRHNA, CDR2 SNTAGT. The trim removed 2 bases at V and 6 bases at J, leaving 9 bases unmatched. The CDR3 contains 15 residues. This CDR3 reads CASSDRQGMWAEQYF. In DNA form, the CDR3 reads TGTGCCAGCAGTGACCGACAGGGGATGTGGGCCGAGCAGTACTTC.

This clone was found a few times. At the DNA level, this CDR3 is encoded by other sequences in the same sample as well. This sequence joins TRBV5-5 and TRBJ1-5; no firm D call. This CDR3 is built from 14 residues. The germline gives CDR1 SGHKS, CDR2 YYEKEE (reference sequence). V lost 0 bases to trimming and J lost 4 bases, with 8 bases between them. This CDR3 reads CASSLGRSNQPQHF. CDR3 DNA: TGTGCCAGCAGCTTGGGCAGATCTAATCAGCCCCAGCATTTT.

V usage is TRBV7-9 and J usage is TRBJ1-2; 9 bases match TRBD1. V was pared by 6 bases and J by 4 bases, with 12 bases of the junction left unmatched. Germline CDR1 SEHNR, CDR2 FQNEAQ (reference sequence). CDR3 size: 16 residues. The CDR3 coding sequence is TGTGCCAGCAGATCGACAGGGGGGCTAGTGACCTATGGCTACACCTTC. Protein product: CASRSTGGLVTYGYTF.

This chain uses TRBV4-2 with TRBJ2-1; D is perhaps TRBD2 (6 bases). CDR1 and CDR2 (germline): LGHNA, YNFKEQ. This CDR3 is built from 17 residues. Trimming took 1 base from V and 4 from J, leaving 17 bases between them. The CDR3 DNA sequence: TGTGCCAGCAGCCAAGCTCTCGGGACTGAGACATACAATGAGCAGTTCTTC. It specifies CASSQALGTETYNEQFF.

This clone showed up just a few times. The chain employs TRBV30 and TRBJ1-6; maybe TRBD1 (6 bases). Trimming cost V 6 bases and J 0 bases, with 15 bases left between them. This CDR3 comprises 16 residues. CDR1 GTSNPN and CDR2 SVGIG come from the germline V gene (reference sequence). CDR3 sequence reads: CACYGQLSSYNSPLHF. In nucleotides, the CDR3 is TGTGCCTGTTACGGACAGTTGAGCTCCTATAATTCACCCCTCCACTTT.

This chain joins TRBV18 and TRBJ1-2; unclear D gene. Per germline, CDR1 KGHSH and CDR2 LQKENI. CDR3 length: 13 residues. Trimming cost V 1 base and J 2 bases, with 5 bases left between them. CDR3 residues: CASSPQGNYGYTF. CDR3 DNA: TGTGCCAGCTCACCACAAGGGAACTATGGCTACACCTTC.

The gene calls are TRBV7-9 and TRBJ2-7, with D perhaps matching TRBD1 (6 bases). CDR3 length equals 14 residues. Per germline, CDR1 SEHNR and CDR2 FQNEAQ (reference sequence). Trimming pared 5 bases from V and 7 bases from J, leaving 18 bases between. CDR3 loop: CASSNTRTDREQYF. The CDR3 region has the DNA TGTGCCAGCAGCAATACCCGGACAGATCGGGAGCAGTACTTC.

This sequence joins TRBV19 and TRBJ1-2; 9 nucleotides match TRBD1. CDR1 and CDR2 from the germline V gene are LNHDA and SQIVND (reference sequence). V was clipped by 7 bases and J by 5 bases; unmatched bases: 5. The CDR3 loop spans 13 amino acids. CDR3 loop: CASKGQGWYGYTF. Written as DNA, the CDR3 is TGTGCCAGTAAGGGACAGGGTTGGTATGGCTACACCTTC.

V is TRBV20-1 and J is TRBJ2-5; TRBD1 matches at 8 bases. The CDR3 consists of 10 residues. CDR1 and CDR2 (germline): DFQATT, SNEGSKA (reference sequence). Germline trimming cut 5 bases from V and 9 bases from J; bases unmatched to any gene: 2. The CDR3 region is CSALQGAQYF. The CDR3, as DNA: TGCAGTGCTCTACAGGGGGCCCAGTACTTC.

The chain joins TRBV12-3 or TRBV12-4 to TRBJ1-2; D may be TRBD1 (6 bases). The CDR3 loop spans 12 amino acids. Trimming took off 6 bases at V and 8 bases at J, with 13 bases between the two ends. In DNA form, the CDR3 reads TGTGCCAGCAGCAGGGGATACGGCGGCTACACCTTC. It encodes CASSRGYGGYTF.

The V gene is TRBV2, the J gene TRBJ2-3; 8 positions agree with TRBD2. V lost 7 bases and J lost 0; bases outside the gene matches: 15. Germline CDR1 SNHLY, CDR2 FYNNEI. The CDR3 runs 18 residues. The CDR3 region is CASTRRGGGGGSTDTQYF. The CDR3 bases are TGTGCCAGCACCAGGAGGGGCGGTGGCGGGGGGAGCACAGATACGCAGTATTTT.

V is TRBV7-2 and J is TRBJ1-2; D is uncertain. Trimming shortened V by 0 bases and J by 4 bases, and 12 bases separated the two germline ends. This CDR3 contains 15 residues. CDR1 and CDR2 from the germline V gene are SGHTA and FQGNSA. The CDR3 nucleotides are TGTGCCAGCAGCTTAGCTTTCCGTGCCCTCTATGGCTACACCTTC. It encodes CASSLAFRALYGYTF.

This clone appeared a few times. The chain joins TRBV20-1 to TRBJ1-1; no firm D call. This CDR3 is 14 amino acids long. Germline V gene sequence: CDR1 DFQATT, CDR2 SNEGSKA (reference sequence). Trimming took off 3 bases at V and 1 base at J, with 12 bases between the two ends. This CDR3 reads CSASGLFPNTEAFF. DNA for the CDR3: TGCAGTGCTAGTGGTCTCTTTCCGAACACTGAAGCTTTCTTT.

J is TRBJ1-3 and V is TRBV29-1; D unclear. Trimming stripped 1 base from V and 0 bases from J, with 10 bases between. Germline lookup yields CDR1 SQVTM and CDR2 ANQGSEA. This CDR3 contains 15 residues. CDR3 loop: CSVEAGRASGNTIYF. In DNA, the CDR3 is TGCAGCGTTGAAGCTGGCCGGGCCTCTGGAAACACCATATATTTT.

This clone was seen more than once but under ten times. The rearrangement uses TRBV6-2 or TRBV6-3 and TRBJ1-5, with D tentatively TRBD1 (6 bases). This CDR3 is 14 amino acids long. Trimming took off 6 bases at V and 4 bases at J, with 13 bases between the two ends. Germline lookup yields CDR1 MNHEY and CDR2 SVGEGT. In nucleotides, the CDR3 is TGTGCCAGCAGCCCCGGACAGACGAATCAGCCCCAGCATTTT. Its protein is CASSPGQTNQPQHF.

This chain joins TRBV19 and TRBJ2-5; D remains ambiguous. V lost 5 bases to trimming and J lost 6 bases, with 13 bases between them. Germline CDR1 is LNHDA and CDR2 is SQIVND (reference sequence). The CDR3 is 13 residues long. CDR3 amino acids: CASSDTSIQTQYF. The DNA of the CDR3 is TGTGCCAGTAGTGACACCTCCATACAGACCCAGTACTTC. Full variable domain (remainder filled in from reference TRBV19 and TRBJ2-5): DGGITQSPKYLFRKEGQNVTLSCEQNLNHDAMYWYRQDPGQGLRLIYYSQIVNDFQKGDIAEGYSVSREKKESFPLTVTSAQKNPTAFYLCASSDTSIQTQYFGPGTRLLVL.

J is TRBJ2-2 and V is TRBV27; unclear D gene. The V end lost 0 bases, the J end lost 1 base, and 9 bases lay between the germline ends. Germline V gene lookup returns CDR1 MNHEY and CDR2 SMNVEV (reference sequence). The CDR3 runs to 16 residues. This CDR3 is CASSLSVRLNTGELFF. The CDR3, as DNA: TGTGCCAGCAGTTTATCGGTACGGCTGAACACCGGGGAGCTGTTTTTT.

This rearrangement joins TRBV18 to TRBJ1-5; 9 positions agree with TRBD1. The V segment lost 3 bases and the J segment 6 bases; nucleotides outside the gene matches: 3. Germline assignment: CDR1 KGHSH and CDR2 LQKENI. This CDR3 has 14 residues. CDR3 loop: CASSPKGQGQPQHF. The CDR3 DNA reads TGTGCCAGCTCACCTAAGGGACAGGGTCAGCCCCAGCATTTT. The full variable domain, with the rest looked up from reference TRBV18 and TRBJ1-5, is NAGVMQNPRHLVRRRGQEARLRCSPMKGHSHVYWYRQLPEEGLKFMVYLQKENIIDESGMPKERFSAEFPKEGPSILRIQQVVRGDSAAYFCASSPKGQGQPQHFGDGTRLSIL.

CDR3 sequence: CASSLVVNSNTEAFF. As DNA, the CDR3 is TGTGCCAGCAGCTTAGTAGTAAACAGCAACACTGAAGCTTTCTTT. V is TRBV7-2 and J is TRBJ1-1; D gene unclear. Between the trimmed V and J ends, which lost 1 base and 2 bases, there was a span of 11 bases. Germline V gene data show CDR1 as SGHTA and CDR2 as FQGNSA. This CDR3 region has 15 residues.

The chain combines TRBV5-1 with TRBJ1-1, with 10 positions matching TRBD1. Germline V gene data show CDR1 as SGHRS and CDR2 as YFSETQ. Trimming at V came to 2 bases and at J to 0 bases, leaving 7 bases not matched to a gene. The CDR3 covers 17 residues. The CDR3 DNA follows: TGCGCCAGCAGCTTACAGGGACAGGGGAACTTGAACACTGAAGCTTTCTTT. Protein: CASSLQGQGNLNTEAFF.

A remark on this clone: One end of the junction does not line up with germline, which may come from a read error. The V and J genes are TRBV5-6 and TRBJ2-3; TRBD1 matches at 9 bases. The germline V gene has CDR1 SGHDT and CDR2 YYEEEE. This CDR3 has 15 residues. Here the CDR3 DNA reads TGTGCCAGCACCTTGGACAGGGGAGTAACAGATACGCAGTATTTT. Amino acid sequence: CASTLDRGVTDTQYF.

The chain carries TRBV3-1 (or the pseudogene TRBV3-2) and TRBJ1-1; D remains ambiguous. Germline V gene data show CDR1 as LGHDT and CDR2 as YNNKEL (reference sequence). V was clipped by 4 bases and J by 2 bases, with 11 bases between them. The CDR3 loop spans 14 amino acids. CDR3 DNA sequence: TGTGCCAGCAGCCTTCTCGGGAGTAACACTGAAGCTTTCTTT. It yields the protein CASSLLGSNTEAFF.